Shown below are 19 T cell receptor beta chains from a single sample sequenced in a study of shared clonotypes between healthy human individuals. Data came from immunoSEQ multiplex PCR; TCRdb stores just in-frame clones and leaves some out. The table records roughly 2,500,000 clones, roughly 93% of them present only once. Sequences were obtained from naive CD4+ T cells from PBMCs. The sample's subset: CD45RA+ positively selected. Receptors were obtained from a man younger than 35 in good health. Some clones in this sample may be carry-over from other donors' samples.

This clone was observed once. The chain combines TRBV2 with TRBJ2-7, with unresolved D. CDR1 SNHLY and CDR2 FYNNEI come from the germline V gene. The CDR3 is 14 residues long. Trimming took off 2 bases at V and 4 bases at J, with 12 bases between the two ends. The CDR3 bases are TGTGCCAGCAGTGAAATTGGCCACCTTTACGAGCAGTACTTC. It is translated as CASSEIGHLYEQYF.

The V gene is TRBV28, the J gene TRBJ2-7, with a tentative D call TRBD2 (6 bases). The CDR3 loop spans 13 amino acids. V shed 7 bases and J shed 3 bases, with 13 bases lying between them. The V gene's germline CDR1 is MDHEN and CDR2 SYDVKM. Written as DNA, the CDR3 is TGTGCCAGCACAGGGCGGGACCACTACGAGCAGTACTTC. Translation: CASTGRDHYEQYF.

The rearrangement links TRBV19 to TRBJ2-3, with 9 positions matching TRBD1. V shed 9 bases, J shed 3 bases, and the junction held 4 bases outside the gene matches. The CDR3 has 13 residues. Germline V gene lookup returns CDR1 LNHDA and CDR2 SQIVND (reference sequence). CDR3 residues: CASGTGWTDTQYF. DNA of the CDR3: TGTGCCAGCGGGACAGGGTGGACAGATACGCAGTATTTT.

The chain uses TRBV28 and TRBJ2-5; 7 nucleotides align to TRBD2. The J call may be incorrect, as the DNA end agrees better with TRBJ2-7. This CDR3 is built from 14 residues. Germline assignment: CDR1 MDHEN and CDR2 SYDVKM. The CDR3 sequence is CASSSGLDIYEQYF. CDR3 DNA: TGTGCCAGCAGTTCAGGACTAGATATCTACGAGCAGTACTTC.

This sequence joins TRBV6-5 and TRBJ1-2, with 7 bases that match TRBD1. V trimming: 3 bases; J trimming: 4 bases; junction bases outside the gene matches: 11. Per the germline V gene, CDR1 is MNHEY and CDR2 is SVGAGI. CDR3 length equals 16 residues. The CDR3 DNA reads as TGTGCCAGCAGTTATCCACGTCGGGACAGCGGCTATGGCTACACCTTC. It codes for CASSYPRRDSGYGYTF.

The rearrangement joins TRBV29-1 to TRBJ2-7; perhaps TRBD1 as D (6 bases). In germline, CDR1 is SQVTM, CDR2 ANQGSEA. V was clipped by 7 bases and J by 1 base, with 11 bases between them. The CDR3 contains 12 residues. CDR3 protein: CSALGQSYEQYF. CDR3 in DNA: TGCAGCGCACTCGGACAGTCCTACGAGCAGTACTTC.

The rearrangement links TRBV5-1 to TRBJ2-1; D perhaps matches TRBD2 (5 bases). The CDR3 is 14 amino acids. V lost 3 bases to trimming and J lost 1 base, with 8 bases between them. Germline CDR1 SGHRS, CDR2 YFSETQ. The CDR3 DNA sequence: TGCGCCAGCAGCTATGGAGGTTCCTACAATGAGCAGTTCTTC. This encodes CASSYGGSYNEQFF.

The V call is TRBV30, the J call TRBJ2-3; 10 bases fit TRBD2. CDR3 length: 13 residues. CDR1 GTSNPN and CDR2 SVGIG come from the germline V gene (reference sequence). Unmatched junction bases numbered 5, after V lost 4 bases and J lost 7 bases. CDR3: CAWISGRAHTQYF. Written as DNA, the CDR3 is TGTGCCTGGATAAGCGGGAGGGCGCATACGCAGTATTTT.

This chain joins TRBV4-2 and TRBJ1-5, with TRBD1 matching 8 bases. There are 13 residues in the CDR3. Germline CDR1 LGHNA, CDR2 YNFKEQ. With V trimmed by 4 bases and J by 7 bases, 3 bases remained unmatched. CDR3 DNA sequence: TGTGCCAGCAGCCGGACAGGGAACCAGCCCCAGCATTTT. Residues: CASSRTGNQPQHF.

The chain combines TRBV11-2 with TRBJ2-2; TRBD2 agrees at 9 bases. CDR1 and CDR2 from the germline V gene are SGHAT and FQNNGV. There are 16 residues in the CDR3. J gave up 1 base and V 8 bases, and 8 bases lay outside the gene matches. The CDR3 reads CASFLVAGVNTGELFF. In DNA form, the CDR3 reads TGTGCCAGCTTCCTTGTAGCGGGGGTGAACACCGGGGAGCTGTTTTTT.

The chain combines TRBV2 with TRBJ2-5; possibly TRBD2 for D (6 bases). V lost 0 bases and J lost 1, with 9 bases in between. The CDR3 covers 15 residues. CDR1 is SNHLY and CDR2 is FYNNEI in the germline V gene. The CDR3 DNA is TGTGCCAGCAGTGAAGCGGGAGGTATCCAAGAGACCCAGTACTTC. As protein: CASSEAGGIQETQYF.

Only one count was recorded for this clone. This sample also contains other DNA sequences that code for the same CDR3. This rearrangement joins TRBV7-6 to TRBJ2-2, with unresolved D. The CDR3 runs to 13 residues. With 1 base removed from V and 1 base from J, the gap between germline ends came to 1 base. Germline V CDR1 and CDR2: SGHVS, FNYEAQ. The CDR3 reads CASSLGNTGELFF. The CDR3 bases are TGTGCCAGCAGCTTAGGGAACACCGGGGAGCTGTTTTTT.

This clone appeared once. This chain joins TRBV6-1 and TRBJ1-2, with TRBD1 identical over 9 bases. The CDR3 has 15 residues. CDR1 MNHNS and CDR2 SASEGT come from the germline V gene. V shed 5 bases and J 7 bases; nucleotides not matched to a gene: 11. The CDR3 protein is CASSRRTGESSGYTF. In nucleotides, the CDR3 is TGTGCCAGCAGTAGACGGACAGGGGAATCTTCTGGCTACACCTTC.

This chain links TRBV7-9 with TRBJ2-7; 9 bases agree with TRBD1. CDR3 length equals 15 residues. V gave up 5 bases and J gave up 6 bases; unmatched junction bases: 11. Germline V gene data show CDR1 as SEHNR and CDR2 as FQNEAQ (reference sequence). The CDR3 loop reads CASSTGTGRVGEQYF. Here the CDR3 DNA reads TGTGCCAGCAGCACGGGGACAGGGCGCGTGGGCGAGCAGTACTTC.

The J gene is TRBJ2-7, the V gene TRBV5-1; no clear D. The CDR3 is 14 amino acids. With 4 bases removed from V and 0 bases from J, the gap between germline ends came to 11 bases. Germline loops: CDR1 SGHRS, CDR2 YFSETQ. The CDR3 here is CASSDGVSSYEQYF. CDR3 nucleotides: TGCGCCAGCAGCGATGGCGTCAGCTCCTACGAGCAGTACTTC.

The V call is TRBV14, the J call TRBJ2-3; 7 bases map to TRBD2. This CDR3 has 17 amino acids. The V and J ends lost 1 base and 0 bases, in that order; junction bases with no gene match: 7. Germline CDR1 SGHDN, CDR2 FVKESK. The CDR3 DNA reads as TGTGCCAGCAGCCAAGTTGACCTAGCGGTGAGCACAGATACGCAGTATTTT. This codes for CASSQVDLAVSTDTQYF.

V is TRBV10-1 and J is TRBJ2-3; 9 bases line up with TRBD1. The J segment lost 0 bases and the V segment lost 0 bases, leaving 19 bases of the junction unmatched. Per germline, CDR1 WNHNN and CDR2 SYGVQD (reference sequence). The CDR3 totals 22 residues. CDR3 amino acids: CASSESERDRVYPGFSTDTQYF. CDR3 nucleotide sequence: TGCGCCAGCAGTGAGTCAGAACGGGACAGGGTGTATCCGGGATTCAGCACAGATACGCAGTATTTT.

Only one count was recorded for this clone. The rearrangement uses TRBV28 and TRBJ1-5, with unresolved D. The CDR3 is 15 residues long. The ends were cut back, 3 bases at V and 3 bases at J, with 12 bases in the middle. Germline loops: CDR1 MDHEN, CDR2 SYDVKM. This CDR3 is CASSFSRGYNQPQHF. CDR3 nucleotide sequence: TGTGCCAGCAGTTTTTCACGAGGGTACAATCAGCCCCAGCATTTT.

The chain couples TRBV6-5 to TRBJ1-4; D unresolved. Trimming took off 5 bases at V and 0 bases at J, with 7 bases between the two ends. Per germline, CDR1 MNHEY and CDR2 SVGAGI. This CDR3 region has 14 residues. CDR3 sequence reads: CASSTYATNEKLFF. The CDR3 DNA reads TGTGCCAGCAGTACATATGCAACTAATGAAAAACTGTTTTTT.